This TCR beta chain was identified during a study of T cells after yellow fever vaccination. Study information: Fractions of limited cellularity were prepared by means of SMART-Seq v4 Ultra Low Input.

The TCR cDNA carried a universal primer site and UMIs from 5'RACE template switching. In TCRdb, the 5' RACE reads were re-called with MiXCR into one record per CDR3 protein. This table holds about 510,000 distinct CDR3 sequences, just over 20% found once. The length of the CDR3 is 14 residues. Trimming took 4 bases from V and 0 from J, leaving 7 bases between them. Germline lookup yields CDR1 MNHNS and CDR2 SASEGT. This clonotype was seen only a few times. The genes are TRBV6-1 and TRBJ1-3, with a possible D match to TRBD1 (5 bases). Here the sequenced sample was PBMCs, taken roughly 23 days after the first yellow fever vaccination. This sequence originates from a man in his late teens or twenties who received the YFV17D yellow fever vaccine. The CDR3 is CASSVQGSGNTIYF. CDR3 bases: TGTGCCAGCAGTGTTCAGGGCTCTGGAAACACCATATATTTT.